A selection of T cell receptor beta chains follows, all from one sample in a study of shared clonotypes between healthy human individuals. Sequenced by immunoSEQ multiplex PCR; TCRdb stores in-frame clones only, minus some. The sample records about 1.5 million clones, approximately 96% being singletons. The sample was naive CD4+ T cells sorted from blood. These receptors were obtained from a man in his thirties or forties in good health. Both conserved end residues are part of each CDR3. The order of the fields is CDR3 protein, CDR3 DNA, V gene, D gene, J gene, clone size. The D gene is left open where the match is weak. A clone size is listed for some rows: how often the clone was seen (once, few, many), or a class if it is expanded.

CDR3 protein: CASSVEGRSYEQYF
CDR3 DNA: TGTGCCAGCAGCGTAGAGGGCAGGTCCTACGAGCAGTACTTC
V gene: TRBV9
D gene: NA
J gene: TRBJ2-7
clone size: NA

CDR3 protein: CASSLGLAGELGETQYF
CDR3 DNA: TGCGCCAGCAGCTTGGGACTAGCGGGAGAGTTGGGAGAGACCCAGTACTTC
V gene: TRBV5-1
D gene: TRBD2
J gene: TRBJ2-5
clone size: NA

CDR3 protein: CASSPLFGGRSSYNEQFF
CDR3 DNA: TGTGCCAGTAGTCCCCTCTTCGGGGGGCGGTCCTCCTACAATGAGCAGTTCTTC
V gene: TRBV19
D gene: NA
J gene: TRBJ2-1
clone size: NA

CDR3 protein: CASSLGTAGDIKDGYTF
CDR3 DNA: TGTGCCAGCAGCTTAGGGACGGCAGGGGATATTAAGGATGGCTACACCTTC
V gene: TRBV7-9
D gene: NA
J gene: TRBJ1-2
clone size: NA

CDR3 protein: CASTGDATNEKLFF
CDR3 DNA: TGTGCCAGCACTGGGGACGCAACTAATGAAAAACTGTTTTTT
V gene: TRBV2
D gene: NA
J gene: TRBJ1-4
clone size: NA

CDR3 protein: CASRRTGTGDEKLFF
CDR3 DNA: TGTGCCAGCAGACGAACCGGGACAGGGGATGAAAAACTGTTTTTT
V gene: TRBV7-9
D gene: TRBD1
J gene: TRBJ1-4
clone size: NA

CDR3 protein: CASQSGQYLYGYTF
CDR3 DNA: TGTGCCAGCCAATCGGGACAGTACCTCTATGGCTACACCTTC
V gene: TRBV7-9
D gene: TRBD1
J gene: TRBJ1-2
clone size: once

CDR3 protein: CAINGGVAGIGEQFF
CDR3 DNA: TGTGCCATCAACGGAGGCGTAGCGGGAATTGGTGAGCAGTTCTTC
V gene: TRBV10-3
D gene: TRBD2
J gene: TRBJ2-1
clone size: NA

CDR3 protein: CASSPRLAQLGELFF
CDR3 DNA: TGTGCCAGCAGTCCGAGACTAGCACAACTCGGGGAGCTGTTTTTT
V gene: TRBV2
D gene: TRBD2
J gene: TRBJ2-2
clone size: NA

CDR3 protein: CASSPFPLAPHNNEQFF
CDR3 DNA: TGTGCCAGCAGCCCCTTCCCTTTGGCACCGCATAATAATGAGCAGTTCTTC
V gene: TRBV11-1
D gene: NA
J gene: TRBJ2-1
clone size: NA

CDR3 protein: CASKQGHEQYF
CDR3 DNA: TGTGCCAGCAAGCAGGGCCACGAGCAGTACTTC
V gene: TRBV19
D gene: NA
J gene: TRBJ2-7
clone size: NA

CDR3 protein: CATMTSGTDTQYF
CDR3 DNA: TGTGCCACCATGACTAGCGGCACAGATACGCAGTATTTT
V gene: TRBV28
D gene: TRBD2
J gene: TRBJ2-3
clone size: few

CDR3 protein: CASSSGPEQFF
CDR3 DNA: TGTGCCAGCAGCTCCGGACCGGAGCAGTTCTTC
V gene: TRBV11-1
D gene: NA
J gene: TRBJ2-1
clone size: once

CDR3 protein: CASSQELTGGHNEQFF
CDR3 DNA: TGCGCCAGCAGCCAAGAATTGACAGGGGGCCACAATGAGCAGTTCTTC
V gene: TRBV4-3
D gene: TRBD1
J gene: TRBJ2-1
clone size: NA

CDR3 protein: CASSLRGPGRNTEAFF
CDR3 DNA: TGTGCCAGCAGCCTCCGCGGCCCCGGTAGGAACACTGAAGCTTTCTTT
V gene: TRBV14
D gene: NA
J gene: TRBJ1-1
clone size: NA

CDR3 protein: CASTDRVGYNEQFF
CDR3 DNA: TGTGCCAGCACCGACCGGGTAGGGTACAATGAGCAGTTCTTC
V gene: TRBV6-6
D gene: NA
J gene: TRBJ2-1
clone size: NA

CDR3 protein: CASSLARAAIQKLFF
CDR3 DNA: TGTGCCAGCAGCCTAGCGAGGGCGGCAATTCAAAAACTGTTTTTT
V gene: TRBV7-2
D gene: NA
J gene: TRBJ1-4
clone size: NA

CDR3 protein: CASSLYGGSYGYTF
CDR3 DNA: TGTGCCAGCAGTTTATATGGGGGCTCTTATGGCTACACCTTC
V gene: TRBV28
D gene: NA
J gene: TRBJ1-2
clone size: NA

CDR3 protein: CASSSIGRGTSGSTYEQYF
CDR3 DNA: TGTGCCAGCAGCTCAATTGGCAGGGGGACTAGCGGGAGCACCTACGAGCAGTACTTC
V gene: TRBV5-4
D gene: TRBD2
J gene: TRBJ2-7
clone size: NA

CDR3 protein: CATALTSAEYEQYF
CDR3 DNA: TGTGCCACGGCCTTGACTAGCGCAGAATACGAGCAGTACTTC
V gene: TRBV6-1
D gene: TRBD2
J gene: TRBJ2-7
clone size: NA